This is a list of T cell receptor beta chains from one sample in a study of control samples from healthy donors and cancer patients. The method was immunoSEQ multiplex PCR; TCRdb's version includes in-frame clones alone and lacks a portion of them. The repertoire has about 150,000 clones, over 90% of them found once; the top ten carry under 2.5%. Material: blood. The receptors were gathered from a man aged 45-65 years in good health. CDR3s leave out the opening cysteine and the closing phenylalanine or tryptophan. Only part of the rows carry a size: once, few, many, or a class if the clone is expanded.

NA TRBV7-9 ASSLRQITGELF
once TRBV6-1 ASSEASPRETQY
NA TRBV3-1/TRBV3-2 ASSHGTSNRPQH
NA TRBV19 ASSIRAYPVGNQPQH
NA TRBV6-5 ASSYSRGTEAF
NA TRBV5-1 ASSLVRDTEAF
NA TRBV3-1/TRBV3-2 ASSPQGAAGNTIY
NA TRBV28 ASSLAGQGSYEQY
NA TRBV28 ASRGGAWVDEQF
NA TRBV28 ASSQGGEETQY
NA TRBV28 ASSFKVDTQY
NA TRBV2 ASSEAGRPNEKLF
NA TRBV5-1 ASSFFGTGERNTIY
NA TRBV28 ASSLPGTPSTEAF
NA TRBV6-6 ASSPGQGAYEQY
NA TRBV7-2 ASSPGLAGHEQF
NA TRBV11-2 ASSSRQADTEAF
NA TRBV19 ASSGLAVNEQF
NA TRBV20-1 SALFYEQY
NA TRBV6-5 ASTYDRGDTEAF
NA TRBV28 ASSLGVEPYGYT
NA TRBV7-2 ASSLAGTEYNNEQF
NA TRBV6-4 ASSESPGPYGYT
NA TRBV3-1/TRBV3-2 ASSQGLEGEKLF
NA TRBV2 ASLEVPGTLSSPLH
NA TRBV6-5 ASSLGRARTDTQY
NA TRBV27 ASRPPRDLRGETQY
NA TRBV9 ASSLTGPNEQY
NA TRBV27 ASSLRQVYNSPLH
NA TRBV28 ASRQGGNYGYT
NA TRBV3-1/TRBV3-2 ASSPGLAGRRTGELF
NA TRBV19 ASSISLRTSVGEQY
NA TRBV5-1 ASSLELATGGNEQY
NA TRBV7-3 ASSRKSGSTNTGELF
NA TRBV4-1 ASSQRSRPTEAF
NA TRBV19 ASSIEVEAEQY
NA TRBV14 ASSQDLWAGGTGELF
NA TRBV29-1 SVGGQKPQH
once TRBV9 ASSTRTSRADTQY
NA TRBV11-3 ASSPTPGANTEAF
NA TRBV28 ASRQGTTNEKLF
NA TRBV4-2 ASSQVSDSNTEAF
NA TRBV5-1 ASSLGTLNQPQH
NA TRBV27 ASSLYGVVGNQPQH
NA TRBV19 ASSASGGSGTGELF
NA TRBV7-9 ASSSGGANTEAF
NA TRBV19 ASSRLVGQGTDTQY
NA TRBV3-1/TRBV3-2 ASSPMGGGKSYEQY
NA TRBV27 ASRSGGPVAF
NA TRBV19 ASSPYPENEQF
NA TRBV19 ASSIVRGTEAF
NA TRBV6-4 ASRGFYGYT
NA TRBV5-1 ASGGSSGRGAYEQY
NA TRBV15 ATSRHYVAF
NA TRBV6-5 ASNFGTTNNEQF